Below, 18 T cell receptor beta chains from the same sample are listed, as sequenced in a study of shared clonotypes between healthy human individuals. Repertoires were generated with immunoSEQ multiplex PCR, while TCRdb's copy carries only in-frame clones and drops some. The data show roughly 1,100,000 clones, with 60% to 80% seen just once and over 1.3% held by the top ten. The sample was memory CD4+ T cells sorted from blood. Noted subset: CD45RA-negative fraction. All receptors come from a man between 18 and 29 years old in good health.

This clone came up once. The rearrangement joins TRBV21-1 to TRBJ1-5; the tabulated D call, TRBD1, remains unverified against the DNA. TRBV21-1 is a listed pseudogene. The CDR3 consists of 13 residues. The DNA of the CDR3 is TGTGCCAGCAGCAAATCCACACGAAGGCCCCAGCATTTT. It yields the protein CASSKSTRRPQHF.

This chain joins TRBV5-4 and TRBJ2-7; D uncertain. The CDR3 sequence is 12 residues long. With 2 bases removed from V and 3 bases from J, the gap between germline ends came to 6 bases. Germline V gives CDR1 SGHNT, CDR2 YYREEE (reference sequence). The CDR3 nucleotides read TGTGCCAGCAGCTTACAGTACTACGAGCAGTACTTC. Its protein is CASSLQYYEQYF.

The J gene is TRBJ2-3, the V gene TRBV7-2; D possibly corresponds to TRBD2 (6 bases). V was trimmed by 2 bases and J by 2 bases, leaving 14 bases between them. CDR1 is SGHTA and CDR2 is FQGNSA in the germline V gene. This CDR3 contains 16 residues. The CDR3 DNA reads TGTGCCAGCAGCTTAAGTCCGTGGACTACCACAGATACGCAGTATTTT. Translating it yields CASSLSPWTTTDTQYF. Drawing the rest from reference TRBV7-2 and TRBJ2-3, the complete variable domain is GAGVSQSPSNKVTEKGKDVELRCDPISGHTALYWYRQSLGQGLEFLIYFQGNSAPDKSGLPSDRFSAERTGGSVSTLTIQRTQQEDSAVYLCASSLSPWTTTDTQYFGPGTRLTVL.

CDR3 sequence reads: CAISESTGSTDTQYF. The CDR3 DNA sequence: TGTGCCATCAGTGAGTCAACAGGGAGCACAGATACGCAGTATTTT. V usage is TRBV10-3 and J usage is TRBJ2-3, with D tentatively TRBD1 (6 bases). Trimming shortened V by 0 bases and J by 0 bases, and 7 bases separated the two germline ends. The CDR3 sequence is 15 residues long. Germline V gene sequence: CDR1 ENHRY, CDR2 SYGVKD.

The V and J genes are TRBV4-2 and TRBJ2-2; no reliable D call. CDR1 is LGHNA, CDR2 YNFKEQ, per germline. There are 15 residues in the CDR3. V was pared by 0 bases and J by 4 bases, with 9 bases between. The DNA of the CDR3 is TGTGCCAGCAGCCAAGATACTTCCGGCACCGGGGAGCTGTTTTTT. It is translated as CASSQDTSGTGELFF.

In the case of this clone: Other DNA sequences in this sample translate to the same CDR3. The rearrangement uses TRBV9 and TRBJ2-1; TRBD2 aligns across 10 bases. The CDR3 consists of 15 residues. Unmatched junction bases numbered 4, after V lost 4 bases and J lost 3 bases. Germline V gene lookup returns CDR1 SGDLS and CDR2 YYNGEE. The CDR3 region is CASSSRLAGYNEQFF. CDR3 in DNA: TGTGCCAGCAGCTCCAGACTAGCGGGCTACAATGAGCAGTTCTTC. Looking up the rest from reference TRBV9 and TRBJ2-1 gives the full variable domain: DSGVTQTPKHLITATGQRVTLRCSPRSGDLSVYWYQQSLDQGLQFLIQYYNGEERAKGNILERFSAQQFPDLHSELNLSSLELGDSALYFCASSSRLAGYNEQFFGPGTRLTVL.

The chain is built from TRBV5-4 and TRBJ2-3; D is undetermined. V lost 4 bases to trimming and J lost 2 bases, with 14 bases between them. The CDR3 covers 15 residues. CDR1 and CDR2 (germline): SGHNT, YYREEE (reference sequence). The CDR3 spells CASSPLVSFTDTQYF. In DNA, the CDR3 is TGTGCCAGCAGCCCGCTAGTTAGTTTCACAGATACGCAGTATTTT.

The chain uses TRBV10-3 and TRBJ1-1, with D unclear. The V end lost 10 bases, the J end lost 0 bases, and 15 bases lay between the germline ends. The CDR3 is 14 amino acids. CDR1 and CDR2 from the germline V gene are ENHRY and SYGVKD. CDR3 nucleotide sequence: TGTGCCACCCAGGCCGGCCTCATGAACACTGAAGCTTTCTTT. Translation gives CATQAGLMNTEAFF.

The chain links TRBV5-4 to TRBJ2-1; D not resolved. Germline V CDR1 and CDR2: SGHNT, YYREEE (reference sequence). Deletions cut 4 bases from V and 0 bases from J, with 11 bases between. This CDR3 has 15 residues. The CDR3 DNA reads TGTGCCAGCAGCGAGACTTTGGGCTCCTACAATGAGCAGTTCTTC. Amino acids: CASSETLGSYNEQFF.

The V call is TRBV6-1, the J call TRBJ2-2; weak D call: TRBD1 (6 bases). Trimming shortened V by 4 bases and J by 2 bases, and 11 bases separated the two germline ends. The CDR3 is made up of 15 amino acids. The germline CDR1 and CDR2 sequences are MNHNS and SASEGT. DNA for the CDR3: TGTGCCAGCAGTGCCGGGACACTCAACACCGGGGAGCTGTTTTTT. Translation gives CASSAGTLNTGELFF.

Only one count was recorded for this clone. The same CDR3 is also encoded by other DNA sequences in this sample. V and J are TRBV6-5 and TRBJ2-2, with D possibly matching TRBD1 (6 bases). Germline V gene lookup returns CDR1 MNHEY and CDR2 SVGAGI. The ends were cut back, 6 bases at V and 2 bases at J, with 10 bases in the middle. CDR3 length: 14 residues. Here the CDR3 DNA reads TGTGCCAGCAGCCTGGACAGAAACACCGGGGAGCTGTTTTTT. Protein sequence: CASSLDRNTGELFF.

V usage is TRBV5-4 and J usage is TRBJ2-3, with D unresolved. CDR1 and CDR2 (germline): SGHNT, YYREEE (reference sequence). V was trimmed by 3 bases and J by 8 bases, leaving 13 bases between them. The CDR3 spans 13 residues. CDR3 coding DNA: TGTGCCAGCAGCTCCGAGTTGGGTGGTACGCAGTATTTT. Its translation: CASSSELGGTQYF.

Notes on this clone: The sample holds other DNA sequences that translate to the same CDR3. The V call is TRBV5-1, the J call TRBJ1-5, with D possibly TRBD1 on 5 matching bases. The CDR3 has 14 amino acids. Per the germline V gene, CDR1 is SGHRS and CDR2 is YFSETQ. Trimming removed 4 bases at V and 2 bases at J, with 10 bases between. CDR3 amino acids: CASSQGTGNQPQHF. The CDR3 coding sequence is TGCGCCAGCAGCCAGGGCACAGGCAATCAGCCCCAGCATTTT.

This chain's CDR3 is CASSEHYRGSNYEQYF. The CDR3 DNA reads TGTGCCAGCAGTGAACATTATAGGGGGAGTAATTACGAGCAGTACTTC. The chain joins TRBV2 to TRBJ2-7; tentative D call: TRBD1 (6 bases). The CDR3 runs 16 residues. Germline V lookup: CDR1 SNHLY, CDR2 FYNNEI. The ends were cut back, 2 bases at V and 4 bases at J, with 18 bases in the middle.

The chain combines TRBV15 with TRBJ2-7; D unresolved. CDR3 length: 14 residues. Germline V gene lookup returns CDR1 LNHNV and CDR2 YYDKDF (reference sequence). The germline V and J ends were trimmed by 0 bases and 2 bases, with 8 bases remaining between them. CDR3 residues: CATSRDGATYEQYF. The CDR3 DNA reads TGTGCCACCAGCAGAGATGGCGCTACCTACGAGCAGTACTTC.

The gene calls are TRBV15 and TRBJ2-5; TRBD2 aligns across 9 bases. V was clipped by 7 bases and J by 5 bases; unmatched bases: 8. The length of the CDR3 is 14 residues. The germline V gene has CDR1 LNHNV and CDR2 YYDKDF (reference sequence). CDR3 residues: CATTRRGGAETQYF. The CDR3, as DNA: TGTGCCACCACCAGGCGCGGGGGGGCTGAGACCCAGTACTTC.

As to this clone: Other DNA sequences in this sample translate to the same CDR3. This chain joins TRBV5-1 and TRBJ1-1, with D tentatively TRBD1 (6 bases). Trimming cost V 4 bases and J 2 bases, with 9 bases left between them. CDR1 SGHRS and CDR2 YFSETQ come from the germline V gene. CDR3 length equals 13 residues. This chain's CDR3 is CASSPGVNTEAFF. CDR3 sequence (DNA): TGCGCCAGCAGCCCAGGGGTAAACACTGAAGCTTTCTTT.

This chain links TRBV19 with TRBJ2-7; 7 bases map to TRBD2. Losses at the gene ends were 3 bases for V and 3 bases for J; bases not matched to a gene: 8. The CDR3 length is 15 residues. The germline CDR1 and CDR2 sequences are LNHDA and SQIVND (reference sequence). The CDR3: CASSIAGGGIYEQYF. CDR3 DNA: TGTGCCAGTAGTATCGCCGGCGGGGGAATCTACGAGCAGTACTTC.